Below are 7 T cell receptor beta chains sequenced from a single sample in a study of blood T cells in healthy people across ages. Together with a sample-barcoded 5' primer, a J-beta primer mix was included in a second PCR lasting about 7 to 12 cycles. TCRdb used MiXCR to reprocess the 5' RACE reads, holding one entry per CDR3 protein. The repertoire holds approximately 960,000 distinct CDR3 sequences, with 25% to 30% as singletons. The data were also submitted as part of a second study, on T cells of mothers and their children.

The sequenced sample consisted of blood. The origin of the receptors is a woman in her forties in good health.

The genes are TRBV3-1 and TRBJ1-2, with D unclear. Germline CDR1 LGHDT, CDR2 YNNKEL (reference sequence). This CDR3 is 15 amino acids long. V was trimmed by 0 bases and J by 7 bases, leaving 15 bases between them. The CDR3 DNA reads as TGTGCCAGCAGCCAAGATGGAAGGGTGCAACGTGGCTACACCTTC. This encodes CASSQDGRVQRGYTF.

The chain carries TRBV6-1 and TRBJ2-2, with TRBD2 identical over 15 bases. Germline V gives CDR1 MNHNS, CDR2 SASEGT. CDR3 size: 18 residues. The ends lost 7 bases at V and 5 bases at J; junction bases unmatched: 11. CDR3 sequence: CASIGLAGGLSLTGELFF. The CDR3 coding sequence is TGTGCCAGCATCGGACTAGCGGGGGGGCTCTCCCTAACCGGGGAGCTGTTTTTT.

This clonotype was observed at least ten times. This sequence joins TRBV11-2 and TRBJ2-5, with 7 positions matching TRBD1. CDR3 length: 17 residues. V shed 2 bases, J shed 5 bases, and the junction held 14 bases outside the gene matches. CDR1 and CDR2 from the germline V gene are SGHAT and FQNNGV. The CDR3 protein is CASSLISYRGLGETQYF. The CDR3 DNA is TGTGCCAGCAGCTTAATCTCATATAGGGGGCTGGGGGAGACCCAGTACTTC.

V is TRBV6-2 or TRBV6-3 and J is TRBJ2-7; D may be TRBD1 (6 bases). This CDR3 is built from 13 residues. Germline V gene sequence: CDR1 MNHEY, CDR2 SVGEGT. Trimming removed 9 bases from V and 3 bases from J, with 15 bases in between. The CDR3 reads CASRRDTDYEQYF. CDR3 sequence (DNA): TGTGCCAGTCGCCGGGACACTGACTACGAGCAGTACTTC.

The chain links TRBV11-1 to TRBJ2-3; D unclear. V lost 5 bases to trimming and J lost 8 bases, with 14 bases between them. The CDR3 consists of 13 residues. Germline CDR1 SGHAT, CDR2 FQDESV (reference sequence). This CDR3 is CASSVGTCGTQYF. The CDR3 coding sequence is TGTGCCAGCAGCGTAGGCACATGCGGTACGCAGTATTTT.

This clonotype was picked up a small number of times. V gene TRBV7-2 combines with J gene TRBJ2-1, with 11 bases aligning to TRBD2. V lost 1 base, J lost 4 bases, and 6 bases stayed unmatched. The CDR3 covers 17 residues. Germline assignment: CDR1 SGHTA and CDR2 FQGNSA. As DNA, the CDR3 is TGTGCCAGCAGCTTAGTCTTTAGCGGGGGGGTTTACAATGAGCAGTTCTTC. Its translation is CASSLVFSGGVYNEQFF.

This sequence joins TRBV5-1 and TRBJ1-2; no definite D call. This CDR3 has 15 amino acids. Germline CDR1 reads SGHRS; CDR2 reads YFSETQ. V lost 4 bases, J lost 1 base, and 14 bases lay in between. CDR3 residues: CASSSGRGNNYGYTF. In DNA, the CDR3 is TGCGCCAGCAGCAGCGGACGAGGGAATAACTATGGCTACACCTTC.